These 31 T cell receptor beta chains originate from one sample sequenced in a study of cytotoxic CD8 clonotypes in ibrutinib-treated CLL. Assay used: immunoSEQ multiplex PCR; TCRdb lists only in-frame clones, some missing. Seen here are some 140,000 clones, around three quarters observed once, and the top ten hold about 13%. The sample was PBMCs, taken after 12 months of ibrutinib treatment. These receptor sequences come from a human donor with chronic lymphocytic leukemia.

The chain links TRBV10-2 to TRBJ2-3; D is perhaps TRBD2 (5 bases). Trimming took off 7 bases at V and 1 base at J, with 9 bases between the two ends. The CDR3 totals 13 residues. Germline-derived CDR1 and CDR2 are WSHSY and SAAADI. CDR3 coding DNA: TGCGCCAGCAAGGGAGCGGGCACAGATACGCAGTATTTT. It specifies CASKGAGTDTQYF.

The CDR3 DNA is TGCGCCAGCAAAAGGGAGAGCACTGAAGCTTTCTTT. It is translated as CASKRESTEAFF. The rearrangement joins TRBV5-1 to TRBJ1-1, with D uncertain. Germline-derived CDR1 and CDR2 are SGHRS and YFSETQ. The V and J ends lost 6 bases and 4 bases respectively, with 10 bases between them. The CDR3 has 12 amino acids.

The chain employs TRBV25-1 and TRBJ2-7; 7 bases line up with TRBD1. Germline CDR1 MGHDK, CDR2 SYGVNS. V lost 5 bases and J lost 1; bases outside the gene matches: 5. The length of the CDR3 is 14 residues. The DNA of the CDR3 is TGTGCCAGCAGTCAGCCGGGACAGTCCTACGAGCAGTACTTC. Encoded protein: CASSQPGQSYEQYF.

In this sample, this clone turned up a few times. The chain is built from TRBV27 and TRBJ2-7; D may be TRBD1 or TRBD2 (5 bases each). Trimming stripped 2 bases from V and 3 bases from J, with 14 bases between. Germline V lookup: CDR1 MNHEY, CDR2 SMNVEV (reference sequence). The CDR3 loop spans 15 amino acids. Here the CDR3 DNA reads TGTGCCAGCAGTTTAACAACCGGGACCGTCTACGAGCAGTACTTC. Its protein is CASSLTTGTVYEQYF.

The rearrangement links TRBV10-2 to TRBJ1-2; 9 bases are shared with TRBD1. Germline CDR1 WSHSY, CDR2 SAAADI. With 6 bases clipped from V and 4 bases from J, the junction kept 6 bases outside the gene matches. CDR3 length: 14 residues. This CDR3 is CASRGTGLIYGYTF. The CDR3 DNA sequence: TGCGCCAGCAGGGGGACAGGGCTTATCTATGGCTACACCTTC.

The chain joins TRBV11-2 to TRBJ2-7; D is possibly TRBD2 (6 bases). This CDR3 contains 14 residues. Germline CDR1 SGHAT, CDR2 FQNNGV. Trimming took 1 base from V and 3 from J, leaving 10 bases between them. CDR3 sequence reads: CASSLVGGIYEQYF. CDR3 bases: TGTGCCAGCAGCTTAGTAGGCGGGATCTACGAGCAGTACTTC.

This sequence joins TRBV29-1 and TRBJ1-2; D remains ambiguous. Trimming stripped 0 bases from V and 5 bases from J, with 10 bases between. In germline, CDR1 is SQVTM, CDR2 ANQGSEA. This CDR3 comprises 13 residues. The CDR3 reads CSVEERHIYGYTF. CDR3 DNA: TGCAGCGTTGAAGAACGACACATTTATGGCTACACCTTC.

The chain is built from TRBV28 and TRBJ1-3; 8 bases line up with TRBD1. Germline lookup yields CDR1 MDHEN and CDR2 SYDVKM. The length of the CDR3 is 15 residues. V was pared by 6 bases and J by 0 bases, with 4 bases of the junction left unmatched. DNA of the CDR3: TGTGCCAGCAGCGACAGGGGCAGCTCTGGAAACACCATATATTTT. Translation gives CASSDRGSSGNTIYF.

This chain connects TRBV6-5 to TRBJ2-7; TRBD1 is a possible D gene (6 bases). Trimming stripped 4 bases from V and 1 base from J, with 14 bases between. CDR1 and CDR2 from the germline V gene are MNHEY and SVGAGI. This CDR3 is built from 15 residues. The DNA for the CDR3 is TGTGCCAGCAGTTCCCTTTCCACAGGGTCCTACGAGCAGTACTTC. It is translated as CASSSLSTGSYEQYF.

This chain uses TRBV2 with TRBJ2-5; 8 positions match TRBD2. CDR1 and CDR2 from the germline V gene are SNHLY and FYNNEI. J was trimmed by 0 bases and V by 6 bases; bases with no gene match: 3. The CDR3 runs to 14 residues. This CDR3 reads CASRLAVYQETQYF. The CDR3 region has the DNA TGTGCCAGCAGACTAGCGGTCTACCAAGAGACCCAGTACTTC. The entire variable domain, with the rest obtained from reference TRBV2 and TRBJ2-5, is as follows: EPEVTQTPSHQVTQMGQEVILRCVPISNHLYFYWYRQILGQKVEFLVSFYNNEISEKSEIFDDQFSVERPDGSNFTLKIRSTKLEDSAMYFCASRLAVYQETQYFGPGTRLLVL.

This chain joins TRBV5-4 and TRBJ2-5; no firm D call. Trimming cost V 0 bases and J 1 base, with 10 bases left between them. There are 15 residues in the CDR3. Per the germline V gene, CDR1 is SGHNT and CDR2 is YYREEE (reference sequence). The CDR3 here is CASSLGGGFQETQYF. CDR3 nucleotide sequence: TGTGCCAGCAGCTTGGGGGGTGGTTTCCAAGAGACCCAGTACTTC. Full variable domain (rest looked up from reference TRBV5-4 and TRBJ2-5): ETGVTQSPTHLIKTRGQQVTLRCSSQSGHNTVSWYQQALGQGPQFIFQYYREEENGRGNFPPRFSGLQFPNYSSELNVNALELDDSALYLCASSLGGGFQETQYFGPGTRLLVL.

V is TRBV19 and J is TRBJ2-2; 12 bases are shared with TRBD2. The V segment lost 3 bases and the J segment 6 bases; nucleotides outside the gene matches: 11. Looked up from germline, CDR1 is LNHDA and CDR2 is SQIVND (reference sequence). The CDR3 is made up of 18 amino acids. CDR3 DNA: TGTGCCAGTAGTATGTCCGGACTAGCGGGGTCGATCGCCGGGGAGCTGTTTTTT. It yields the protein CASSMSGLAGSIAGELFF.

The sample holds a few counts of this clone. The chain is built from TRBV10-3 and TRBJ2-7; TRBD1 agrees at 8 bases. Germline CDR1 ENHRY, CDR2 SYGVKD. The CDR3 is made up of 15 amino acids. The V and J ends lost 0 bases and 7 bases, in that order; junction bases with no gene match: 8. CDR3 nucleotide sequence: TGTGCCATCAGTGAGTCCGGACAGGGTGCGGGGGAGCAGTACTTC. It specifies CAISESGQGAGEQYF.

The chain has TRBV19 and TRBJ1-2; 8 positions match TRBD1. The CDR3 length is 15 residues. Germline V gene data show CDR1 as LNHDA and CDR2 as SQIVND (reference sequence). Trimming cost V 7 bases and J 3 bases; bases outside gene matches: 10. The CDR3 sequence is CASISRGRVDYGYTF. The CDR3 region has the DNA TGTGCCAGTATCTCCAGGGGGCGCGTGGACTATGGCTACACCTTC.

The V and J genes are TRBV14 and TRBJ2-1; D possibly corresponds to TRBD1 (5 bases). The germline V gene encodes CDR1 SGHDN and CDR2 FVKESK. V lost 3 bases, J lost 2 bases, and 8 bases lay in between. The CDR3 runs to 14 residues. CDR3 sequence (DNA): TGTGCCAGCAGCCATAGGGGAACCTACAATGAGCAGTTCTTC. Translated, it gives CASSHRGTYNEQFF.

In this sample, this clone turned up a few times. The V and J genes are TRBV18 and TRBJ1-4; D unresolved. The germline V gene encodes CDR1 KGHSH and CDR2 LQKENI. The CDR3 is 15 amino acids. V gave up 2 bases and J gave up 0 bases, with 7 bases separating them. Here the CDR3 reads CASSPTQSTNEKLFF. In nucleotides, the CDR3 is TGTGCCAGCTCACCAACCCAGTCAACTAATGAAAAACTGTTTTTT.

This rearrangement joins TRBV18 to TRBJ1-2; perhaps TRBD1 as D (6 bases). The CDR3 is made up of 13 amino acids. The germline CDR1 and CDR2 sequences are KGHSH and LQKENI. V was pared by 6 bases and J by 4 bases, with 12 bases between. This CDR3 is CASSPDRLYGYTF. The DNA for the CDR3 is TGTGCCAGCTCTCCCGACAGGCTCTATGGCTACACCTTC.

CDR3 sequence: CASSPGAGRAPDTQYF. The CDR3 bases are TGTGCCAGCTCACCTGGAGCGGGTAGGGCCCCAGATACGCAGTATTTT. The genes are TRBV18 and TRBJ2-3, with D perhaps matching TRBD2 (6 bases). The CDR3 extends over 16 amino acids. Germline lookup yields CDR1 KGHSH and CDR2 LQKENI. V was clipped by 3 bases and J by 4 bases, with 17 bases between them.

The chain has TRBV7-2 and TRBJ1-5, with 7 bases lining up with TRBD1. CDR1 SGHTA and CDR2 FQGNSA come from the germline V gene. The CDR3 is 16 amino acids. The V segment lost 3 bases and the J segment 5 bases; nucleotides outside the gene matches: 10. The CDR3 sequence is CASSFYGTEGDQPQHF. The CDR3 DNA reads TGTGCCAGCAGCTTTTACGGGACAGAGGGAGATCAGCCCCAGCATTTT. The full variable domain, rest sourced from reference TRBV7-2 and TRBJ1-5, is GAGVSQSPSNKVTEKGKDVELRCDPISGHTALYWYRQSLGQGLEFLIYFQGNSAPDKSGLPSDRFSAERTGGSVSTLTIQRTQQEDSAVYLCASSFYGTEGDQPQHFGDGTRLSIL.

The chain combines TRBV30 with TRBJ2-1; 9 positions match TRBD1. The length of the CDR3 is 13 residues. V was clipped by 2 bases and J by 15 bases; unmatched bases: 11. CDR1 and CDR2 (germline): GTSNPN, SVGIG (reference sequence). The CDR3 loop is CAWSKIGQGLVFF. The CDR3 region has the DNA TGTGCCTGGAGTAAAATCGGACAGGGGTTGGTGTTCTTC.

V gene TRBV5-1 combines with J gene TRBJ2-7, with D possibly TRBD1 on 6 matching bases. Germline V gene sequence: CDR1 SGHRS, CDR2 YFSETQ. The CDR3 is made up of 14 amino acids. V gave up 3 bases and J gave up 3 bases, with 13 bases separating them. This CDR3 reads CASSSQGTVYEQYF. The DNA for the CDR3 is TGCGCCAGCAGCTCACAGGGCACAGTCTACGAGCAGTACTTC. Drawing the rest from reference TRBV5-1 and TRBJ2-7, the complete variable domain is KAGVTQTPRYLIKTRGQQVTLSCSPISGHRSVSWYQQTPGQGLQFLFEYFSETQRNKGNFPGRFSGRQFSNSRSEMNVSTLELGDSALYLCASSSQGTVYEQYFGPGTRLTVT.

The V call is TRBV10-3, the J call TRBJ2-3; no firm D call. V was pared by 0 bases and J by 5 bases, with 9 bases between. The germline V gene has CDR1 ENHRY and CDR2 SYGVKD. CDR3 length equals 14 residues. CDR3 residues: CAISESVNGDTQYF. The CDR3 DNA sequence: TGTGCCATCAGTGAGTCGGTCAATGGAGATACGCAGTATTTT.

The CDR3: CASSPGESQETQYF. CDR3 bases: TGTGCCAGCTCACCCGGAGAATCCCAAGAGACCCAGTACTTC. The chain joins TRBV18 to TRBJ2-5; D remains ambiguous. V was shortened by 3 bases and J by 1 base, with 9 bases between the two germline ends. Germline loops: CDR1 KGHSH, CDR2 LQKENI. The CDR3 runs 14 residues.

This clone was seen only a few times. This chain joins TRBV27 and TRBJ1-1; a weak D match, TRBD1 (5 bases). The CDR3 totals 15 residues. Germline V gives CDR1 MNHEY, CDR2 SMNVEV (reference sequence). V dropped 4 bases and J dropped 8 bases, with 20 bases sitting between them. The CDR3 DNA reads TGTGCCAGCAGTTCGACCCGGGACCCAAACATGGAAGCTTTCTTT. Translating it yields CASSSTRDPNMEAFF.

The CDR3, as DNA: TGTGCCAGCAGCTCCACCAAGGCAGGGACCTACGAGCAGTACTTC. Translating gives CASSSTKAGTYEQYF. The V call is TRBV7-8, the J call TRBJ2-7; TRBD1 might be the D (5 bases). V lost 4 bases to trimming and J lost 2 bases, with 15 bases between them. This CDR3 spans 15 amino acids. CDR1 and CDR2 from the germline V gene are SGHVS and FQNEAQ.

J is TRBJ1-3 and V is TRBV4-1; 7 positions match TRBD1. The V gene end was trimmed by 2 bases and the J gene end by 2 bases; junction bases not matched to a gene: 6. The CDR3 extends over 16 amino acids. CDR1 is MGHRA and CDR2 is YSYEKL in the germline V gene. As DNA, the CDR3 is TGCGCCAGCAGCCAACCCACAGGGGAGCCTGGAAACACCATATATTTT. It specifies CASSQPTGEPGNTIYF.

The chain combines TRBV6-7 with TRBJ1-1; D remains ambiguous. TRBV6-7 is noted as an ORF with a role that remains uncertain. The CDR3 totals 13 residues. With 2 bases removed from V and 1 base from J, the gap between germline ends came to 5 bases. The CDR3 reads CASSYLGNTEAFF. Here the CDR3 DNA reads TGTGCCAGCAGTTACCTGGGGAACACTGAAGCTTTCTTT.

The chain uses TRBV18 and TRBJ2-7; maybe TRBD1 (6 bases). CDR3 length equals 15 residues. V was shortened by 8 bases and J by 4 bases, with 21 bases between the two germline ends. The germline CDR1 and CDR2 sequences are KGHSH and LQKENI. The CDR3 here is CASTNIRDTRYEQYF. The CDR3 coding sequence is TGTGCCAGCACAAATATACGGGACACTCGATACGAGCAGTACTTC.

The chain combines TRBV30 with TRBJ2-7, with 12 bases aligning to TRBD1. Germline V gives CDR1 GTSNPN, CDR2 SVGIG (reference sequence). V was clipped by 3 bases and J by 6 bases; unmatched bases: 6. The CDR3 length is 14 residues. CDR3 region: CAWRPGQGAGEQYF. The CDR3 nucleotides read TGTGCCTGGAGGCCGGGACAGGGGGCGGGCGAGCAGTACTTC.

The rearrangement joins TRBV18 to TRBJ2-5, with 8 bases aligning to TRBD1. Trimming removed 4 bases from V and 5 bases from J; junction bases left unmatched: 6. This CDR3 has 14 amino acids. Germline loops: CDR1 KGHSH, CDR2 LQKENI. CDR3 DNA: TGTGCCAGCTCACATTGGACAGGGAAGGAGACCCAGTACTTC. This gives the protein CASSHWTGKETQYF.

The chain employs TRBV27 and TRBJ2-7, with TRBD2 matching 9 bases. The germline V gene has CDR1 MNHEY and CDR2 SMNVEV (reference sequence). The CDR3 runs to 15 residues. Trimming cost V 2 bases and J 3 bases; bases outside gene matches: 5. The CDR3 nucleotides read TGTGCCAGCAGTTTAAGAGGTAGCGGGAGCTACGAGCAGTACTTC. This sequence encodes CASSLRGSGSYEQYF.